The 11 T cell receptor beta chains listed next were all sequenced from one sample in a study of spatial heterogeneity in lung cancer. Time point of the sample: sample taken at primary tumor resection. Without sorting, whole RNA was sequenced from tumor, nontumor lung or frozen PBMC. TCRdb ran MiXCR on the 5' RACE reads and lists one entry per CDR3 protein. Of more than 80,000 distinct CDR3 sequences listed, 12% are singletons. The input for sequencing was PBMCs, taken at surgery. The receptors derive from a male donor with early-stage non-small cell lung cancer.

This clonotype has a count of ten or more. The V call is TRBV28, the J call TRBJ2-5; the match to TRBD1 covers 11 bases. This CDR3 contains 15 residues. Germline-derived CDR1 and CDR2 are MDHEN and SYDVKM. J gave up 1 base and V 6 bases, and 4 bases lay outside the gene matches. CDR3 protein: CASRTDRGLQETQYF. CDR3 nucleotides: TGTGCCAGCAGAACGGACAGGGGGCTCCAAGAGACCCAGTACTTC.

This clonotype was observed a handful of times. The genes are TRBV5-1 and TRBJ1-2, with 10 bases that match TRBD1. Germline V CDR1 and CDR2: SGHRS, YFSETQ. J gave up 4 bases and V 3 bases, and 6 bases lay outside the gene matches. This CDR3 is built from 15 residues. The CDR3 DNA reads as TGCGCCAGCAGCTGGGGGGACAGGGGAACCTATGGCTACACCTTC. Its protein is CASSWGDRGTYGYTF.

This clonotype was detected only a few times. This chain's CDR3 is CASSLDQSQYF. The CDR3 DNA reads TGCGCCAGCAGCTTGGACCAGAGCCAGTACTTC. The rearrangement links TRBV5-1 to TRBJ2-5; D uncertain. Germline lookup yields CDR1 SGHRS and CDR2 YFSETQ. V was cut by 0 bases and J by 10 bases, with 7 bases left in between. This CDR3 is built from 11 residues.

This clonotype has only a few counts. The CDR3, as DNA: TGTGCCAGCTCACCAGGTAAAGGGCAAAACGAGCAGTACTTC. This gives the protein CASSPGKGQNEQYF. The V and J genes are TRBV18 and TRBJ2-7; D gene unclear. Trimming removed 2 bases at V and 5 bases at J, with 13 bases between. The length of the CDR3 is 14 residues. Germline assignment: CDR1 KGHSH and CDR2 LQKENI.

This clonotype was picked up a small number of times. The chain recombines TRBV29-1 with TRBJ2-7; 7 bases fit TRBD2. V lost 6 bases, J lost 1 base, and 3 bases stayed unmatched. CDR1 is SQVTM and CDR2 is ANQGSEA in the germline V gene. The CDR3 is 12 residues long. The CDR3 bases are TGCAGCGTCCAGGGAGGGTCCTACGAGCAGTACTTC. It translates to CSVQGGSYEQYF.

This clonotype was detected a few times. J is TRBJ1-1 and V is TRBV5-6, with 12 bases that match TRBD1. The CDR3 has 15 residues. Unmatched junction bases numbered 6, after V lost 4 bases and J lost 5 bases. Germline assignment: CDR1 SGHDT and CDR2 YYEEEE. The CDR3 sequence: CASSRGQGAGTEAFF. The CDR3 DNA follows: TGTGCCAGCAGCCGGGGACAGGGGGCAGGGACTGAAGCTTTCTTT.

This clonotype was detected only a few times. This chain links TRBV27 with TRBJ1-1; 7 positions agree with TRBD1. Germline-derived CDR1 and CDR2 are MNHEY and SMNVEV (reference sequence). This CDR3 is 15 amino acids long. The J segment lost 0 bases and the V segment lost 5 bases, leaving 6 bases of the junction unmatched. The CDR3 loop is CASSTTGIMNTEAFF. The CDR3 bases are TGTGCCAGCAGTACGACAGGGATCATGAACACTGAAGCTTTCTTT.

This clonotype came up a few times. The genes are TRBV5-1 and TRBJ1-1, with TRBD1 matching over 11 bases. There are 15 residues in the CDR3. After removal of 5 bases from V and 6 bases from J, the junction contained 9 bases not matched to a gene. The V gene's germline CDR1 is SGHRS and CDR2 YFSETQ. CDR3 DNA: TGCGCCAGCAGTCCGGCGGACAGGGGGCTCTCTGAAGCTTTCTTT. It codes for CASSPADRGLSEAFF.

This clonotype has at least ten counts. The CDR3 DNA reads TGTGCCAGCAGCGGGCAGGGGGCGAGTCAGCCCCAGCATTTT. Its translation: CASSGQGASQPQHF. This chain uses TRBV12-3 or TRBV12-4 with TRBJ1-5; 8 bases match TRBD1. CDR3 length: 14 residues. The V gene end was trimmed by 6 bases and the J gene end by 6 bases; junction bases not matched to a gene: 7.

The rearrangement uses TRBV13 and TRBJ2-6, with 7 positions matching TRBD1. Germline trimming cut 4 bases from V and 4 bases from J; bases unmatched to any gene: 16. CDR3 length: 19 residues. CDR1 and CDR2 (germline): PRHDT, FYEKMQ (reference sequence). The CDR3 region is CASSSQRQGPTRGANVLTF. The CDR3 DNA is TGTGCCAGCAGCTCCCAGAGACAGGGCCCTACTAGAGGGGCCAACGTCCTGACTTTC. The whole variable domain, filled in from reference TRBV13 and TRBJ2-6, reads AAGVIQSPRHLIKEKRETATLKCYPIPRHDTVYWYQQGPGQDPQFLISFYEKMQSDKGSIPDRFSAQQFSDYHSELNMSSLELGDSALYFCASSSQRQGPTRGANVLTFGAGSRLTVL.

This CDR3 is CASSPKGTSGSPYEQYF. Written as DNA, the CDR3 is TGTGCCAGCAGTCCAAAGGGAACTAGCGGGAGTCCCTACGAGCAGTACTTC. The chain recombines TRBV6-5 with TRBJ2-7; 11 nucleotides agree with TRBD2. Per germline, CDR1 MNHEY and CDR2 SVGAGI. The CDR3 sequence is 17 residues long. J gave up 2 bases and V 5 bases, and 11 bases lay outside the gene matches.